This T cell receptor (beta chain) was retrieved from a study of regulatory T cells in long-lasting Graves disease. This clonotype was seen more than once but under ten times. The target antigen is unknown. This sequence may be a read error, since a much larger clone differs from it by one base. iRepertoire HTBI primers and Arm-PCR of CDR3 regions built TCR beta libraries. TCRdb reanalysed the multiplex PCR reads using MiXCR and keeps one entry per CDR3 protein. The sample includes 300,000 to 350,000 distinct CDR3 sequences, around 20% of them seen just once. The time point here: persistent/refractory GD, antithyroid drugs over 5 years with positive TRAb. From PBMCs, RNA was extracted and then used to make the TCR library. The CDR3 contains 12 residues. General observations from the study: Preferential use of TRBV28, TRBJ1-2 and TRBJ2-5 was seen in persistent disease.

Sequences were derived from peripheral blood mononuclear cells (PBMCs), sampled when the disease was refractory, from a patient treated with antithyroid drugs. This receptor was taken from a female donor with Graves disease. The chain carries TRBV12-3 or TRBV12-4 and TRBJ1-4; D unclear. This CDR3 is CASSLVEEKLLF. CDR3 DNA sequence: TGTGCCAGCAGTTTAGTGGAAGAAAAACTGCTTTTT.